The clone carrying this T cell receptor (beta chain) was counted many times. RNA transcripts were the template, and TCR beta CDR3 regions were amplified from them. An opening RT-PCR round employed HTBI primers and preceded a second-round multiplex PCR. TCRdb re-analysed the multiplex PCR reads in MiXCR, keeping a single row per CDR3 protein. In the table there are 650,000 to 900,000 distinct CDR3 sequences, 40% of which are singletons. The data were taken from a study of Graves' ophthalmopathy and Graves' hyperthyroidism. Whole-study context: Peripheral blood was gathered at first diagnosis, ahead of any treatment whatsoever.

Trimming took off 5 bases at V and 5 bases at J, with 15 bases between the two ends. This CDR3 comprises 15 residues. Germline V lookup: CDR1 SNHLY, CDR2 FYNNEI. The TCR sequence derives from an adult man with Graves' ophthalmopathy. The source material was peripheral blood. This chain links TRBV2 with TRBJ2-2; D is ambiguous. The CDR3 loop is CASSPDTTPTGELFF. DNA for the CDR3: TGTGCCAGCAGTCCAGACACGACGCCTACCGGGGAGCTGTTTTTT.